This T cell receptor (beta chain) was sequenced during a study of cytomegalovirus exposure and HLA in healthy donors. The study, taken as a whole, reports: Later work found that TCR association rates differed between HLA loci; DRB1 had the most and HLA-C the fewest.

Remarks on this clone: Its antigen is not known.

The donors comprised healthy bone marrow donors. PCR employed 60 Vbeta and 13 Jbeta primers. The method was immunoSEQ multiplex PCR; TCRdb's version includes in-frame clones alone and lacks a portion of them. The data contain 40,000 or so clones, roughly 74% of them singletons. Sequenced: PBMCs. The TCR was taken from a man younger than 40 in good health and CMV-seronegative.

The CDR3: CASSGRDYSNEQFF. CDR3 DNA sequence: TGTGCCAGCAGTGGTAGGGACTACTCCAATGAGCAGTTCTTC. The V gene is TRBV7-9, the J gene TRBJ2-1; 7 nucleotides agree with TRBD2. Germline V lookup: CDR1 SEHNR, CDR2 FQNEAQ (reference sequence). The CDR3 contains 14 residues. V dropped 6 bases and J dropped 6; count of bases not matched to a gene: 8.